This entry lists 27 T cell receptor beta chains sequenced from one sample in a study of cytomegalovirus exposure and HLA in healthy donors. Use of 60 Vbeta and 13 Jbeta primers characterized the PCR. TCRdb's copy holds only in-frame clones and misses some; the assay was immunoSEQ multiplex PCR. The sample shows 150,000 to 200,000 clones, 60% to 85% of them seen only once. The material sequenced was PBMCs. The receptors were sampled from a woman aged 25 to 39 in good health and CMV-seronegative.

This clone has just a few counts. The chain recombines TRBV15 with TRBJ2-7; the match to TRBD2 covers 7 bases. Per the germline V gene, CDR1 is LNHNV and CDR2 is YYDKDF (reference sequence). The V gene end was trimmed by 0 bases and the J gene end by 3 bases; junction bases not matched to a gene: 2. This CDR3 is 14 amino acids long. As DNA, the CDR3 is TGTGCCACCAGCAGAGATTGGGAGGGCTACGAGCAGTACTTC. Translating it yields CATSRDWEGYEQYF.

J is TRBJ2-7 and V is TRBV5-1; possible D gene TRBD2, 5 bases. This CDR3 comprises 11 residues. Trimming took 2 bases from V and 8 from J, leaving 8 bases between them. CDR1 and CDR2 (germline): SGHRS, YFSETQ. Here the CDR3 DNA reads TGCGCCAGCAGCTTTGGGAGTAAGCAGTACTTC. It yields the protein CASSFGSKQYF.

The chain has TRBV6-5 and TRBJ2-2, with a possible D match to TRBD1 (5 bases). Deletions cut 9 bases from V and 0 bases from J, with 14 bases between. Germline V CDR1 and CDR2: MNHEY, SVGAGI. This CDR3 is 15 amino acids long. The CDR3 region is CAREKDTTNTGELFF. As DNA, the CDR3 is TGTGCCAGGGAAAAGGACACCACGAACACCGGGGAGCTGTTTTTT.

This chain joins TRBV4-1 and TRBJ1-2; D remains ambiguous. Trimming shortened V by 0 bases and J by 5 bases, and 13 bases separated the two germline ends. Germline-derived CDR1 and CDR2 are MGHRA and YSYEKL. This CDR3 is built from 15 residues. The CDR3 sequence: CASSQEITAGYGYTF. Written as DNA, the CDR3 is TGCGCCAGCAGCCAAGAAATAACAGCCGGTTATGGCTACACCTTC.

The V gene is TRBV5-1, the J gene TRBJ1-2, with D possibly TRBD1 on 6 matching bases. The V and J ends lost 4 bases and 3 bases respectively, with 10 bases between them. This CDR3 spans 13 amino acids. The germline V gene has CDR1 SGHRS and CDR2 YFSETQ. In DNA, the CDR3 is TGCGCCAGCAGCCTTCCAGGGGACTATGGCTACACCTTC. Protein: CASSLPGDYGYTF.

This clone has a handful of counts. The V and J genes are TRBV6-5 and TRBJ1-6; D is ambiguous. The CDR3 has 15 residues. Germline V lookup: CDR1 MNHEY, CDR2 SVGAGI. Trimming removed 0 bases at V and 8 bases at J, with 11 bases between. CDR3 coding DNA: TGTGCCAGCAGTTACTCCGACATGGCCTATTCACCCCTCCACTTT. It translates to CASSYSDMAYSPLHF.

This clone has just a few counts. The chain recombines TRBV9 with TRBJ2-6, with a weak D call TRBD1 (6 bases). The CDR3 has 14 amino acids. V was clipped by 3 bases and J by 2 bases, with 6 bases between them. CDR1 is SGDLS, CDR2 YYNGEE, per germline. CDR3 nucleotide sequence: TGTGCCAGCAGCGCAGGGGCTGGGGCCAACGTCCTGACTTTC. Its protein product is CASSAGAGANVLTF. Using reference TRBV9 and TRBJ2-6 for the parts outside the CDR3, the full variable domain is DSGVTQTPKHLITATGQRVTLRCSPRSGDLSVYWYQQSLDQGLQFLIQYYNGEERAKGNILERFSAQQFPDLHSELNLSSLELGDSALYFCASSAGAGANVLTFGAGSRLTVL.

Comment on this clone: The junction and the germline gene differ at one end; a read error may be behind it. This chain joins TRBV7-9 and TRBJ2-7, with 7 positions matching TRBD2. CDR3 length equals 15 residues. Germline V lookup: CDR1 SEHNR, CDR2 FQNEAQ (reference sequence). The CDR3 DNA sequence: TGTTCCAGCACCCCATGGGGGGGACTCTCCTACGAGCAGTACTTC. Translation gives CSSTPWGGLSYEQYF. Using reference TRBV7-9 and TRBJ2-7 for the parts outside the CDR3, the full variable domain is DTGVSQNPRHKITKRGQNVTFRCDPISEHNRLYWYRQTLGQGPEFLTYFQNEAQLEKSRLLSDRFSAERPKGSFSTLEIQRTEQGDSAMYLCSSTPWGGLSYEQYFGPGTRLTVT.

V is TRBV5-4 and J is TRBJ2-7; 7 bases map to TRBD2. The V gene's germline CDR1 is SGHNT and CDR2 YYREEE (reference sequence). The J segment lost 2 bases and the V segment lost 4 bases, leaving 3 bases of the junction unmatched. This CDR3 comprises 13 residues. The CDR3 sequence is CASSGGSTYEQYF. The CDR3 nucleotides are TGTGCCAGCAGCGGCGGGAGTACCTACGAGCAGTACTTC. Full variable domain (missing parts from reference TRBV5-4 and TRBJ2-7): ETGVTQSPTHLIKTRGQQVTLRCSSQSGHNTVSWYQQALGQGPQFIFQYYREEENGRGNFPPRFSGLQFPNYSSELNVNALELDDSALYLCASSGGSTYEQYFGPGTRLTVT.

The chain joins TRBV6-1 to TRBJ1-3, with D unclear. The V and J ends lost 1 base and 4 bases respectively, with 8 bases between them. The CDR3 has 14 amino acids. From germline, CDR1 is MNHNS and CDR2 SASEGT. The CDR3: CASSEGGMGNTIYF. CDR3 coding DNA: TGTGCCAGCAGTGAAGGAGGAATGGGAAACACCATATATTTT.

The chain uses TRBV10-3 and TRBJ1-2; D is possibly TRBD1 (5 bases). CDR3 size: 12 residues. The V end was cut by 6 bases, the J end by 8 bases, with 13 bases between. Germline CDR1 and CDR2: ENHRY and SYGVKD. The CDR3, as DNA: TGTGCCATCAGAGGACACGGGAGCGGCTACACCTTC. Translation: CAIRGHGSGYTF.

The chain uses TRBV30 and TRBJ2-2; tentative D call: TRBD1 (5 bases). The V gene lost 7 bases and the J gene lost 5 bases, with 17 bases spanning the gap. The germline CDR1 and CDR2 sequences are GTSNPN and SVGIG (reference sequence). CDR3 size: 14 residues. The CDR3 region has the DNA TGTGCCTCACAGGCCTACCAACAGACCGGGGAGCTGTTTTTT. Protein product: CASQAYQQTGELFF.

J is TRBJ2-1 and V is TRBV28, with D possibly matching TRBD2 (6 bases). V lost 5 bases and J 3 bases, leaving 17 bases between the germline ends. The germline CDR1 and CDR2 sequences are MDHEN and SYDVKM. CDR3 size: 16 residues. CDR3 coding DNA: TGTGCCAGCAGTCCCGGTGGTCGCGGGGACTACAATGAGCAGTTCTTC. Amino acids: CASSPGGRGDYNEQFF.

The V call is TRBV5-6, the J call TRBJ2-2; D gene unclear. The CDR3 consists of 14 residues. Germline V CDR1 and CDR2: SGHDT, YYEEEE. Between the trimmed V and J ends, which lost 0 bases and 2 bases, there was a span of 5 bases. The CDR3 DNA is TGTGCCAGCAGCTTGGGTGGCAACACCGGGGAGCTGTTTTTT. This translates into CASSLGGNTGELFF. Supplemented by reference TRBV5-6 and TRBJ2-2, the full variable domain reads DAGVTQSPTHLIKTRGQQVTLRCSPKSGHDTVSWYQQALGQGPQFIFQYYEEEERQRGNFPDRFSGHQFPNYSSELNVNALLLGDSALYLCASSLGGNTGELFFGEGSRLTVL.

The V gene is TRBV13, the J gene TRBJ2-3, with 9 bases aligning to TRBD1. The CDR3 contains 15 residues. The germline V gene encodes CDR1 PRHDT and CDR2 FYEKMQ (reference sequence). Trimming removed 3 bases from V and 6 bases from J; junction bases left unmatched: 7. The CDR3 DNA reads TGTGCCAGCAGCTTCCGGGACAGGGAAGTGGATACGCAGTATTTT. Amino acids: CASSFRDREVDTQYF.

The V gene is TRBV18, the J gene TRBJ1-1, with 10 bases matching TRBD1. Germline CDR1 KGHSH, CDR2 LQKENI. The CDR3 runs 18 residues. V shed 3 bases, J shed 0 bases, and the junction held 10 bases outside the gene matches. CDR3 amino acids: CASSPTGTGAILNTEAFF. CDR3 bases: TGTGCCAGCTCACCGACCGGGACAGGGGCAATCTTGAACACTGAAGCTTTCTTT.

As concerns this clone: Germline is not matched at one junction end, which may reflect a read error. The identical CDR3 is also encoded by other nucleotide sequences in the sample. The chain carries TRBV7-8 and TRBJ2-7, with D maybe TRBD1 (6 bases). CDR1 is SGHVS and CDR2 is FQNEAQ in the germline V gene. The CDR3 consists of 13 residues. CDR3 DNA sequence: TGTTCCAGCAACCAAAGACAGGCATACGAGCAGTACTTC. Translated, it gives CSSNQRQAYEQYF.

The chain employs TRBV5-1 and TRBJ1-6, with 8 bases identical to TRBD1. Germline values: CDR1 SGHRS, CDR2 YFSETQ. After removal of 3 bases from V and 5 bases from J, the junction contained 7 bases not matched to a gene. The CDR3 is 16 amino acids. CDR3 sequence reads: CASSWDGQGNNSPLHF. CDR3 DNA: TGCGCCAGCAGCTGGGATGGACAGGGTAATAATTCACCCCTCCACTTT.

This clone has only a few counts. This chain uses TRBV15 with TRBJ2-3; 8 bases map to TRBD2. The trim removed 1 base at V and 0 bases at J, leaving 3 bases unmatched. The germline V gene has CDR1 LNHNV and CDR2 YYDKDF (reference sequence). The CDR3 consists of 16 residues. DNA of the CDR3: TGTGCCACCAGCAGAGGACGCGGGGGGAGCACAGATACGCAGTATTTT. This codes for CATSRGRGGSTDTQYF.

The gene calls are TRBV6-5 and TRBJ1-3; no firm D call. Trimming left V 6 bases short and J 1 base short, with 7 bases between. Germline V gene sequence: CDR1 MNHEY, CDR2 SVGAGI. The CDR3 loop spans 13 amino acids. The CDR3 spells CASSQVSGNTIYF. As DNA, the CDR3 is TGTGCCAGCAGCCAGGTGTCTGGAAACACCATATATTTT.

This chain connects TRBV29-1 to TRBJ1-1; unclear D gene. CDR1 and CDR2 from the germline V gene are SQVTM and ANQGSEA. The length of the CDR3 is 14 residues. V was clipped by 6 bases and J by 4 bases, with 18 bases between them. In DNA form, the CDR3 reads TGCAGCGTCACCGCCTCCCAGCGGAGCACTGAAGCTTTCTTT. The encoded protein is CSVTASQRSTEAFF.

The genes are TRBV6-6 and TRBJ2-7; possible D gene TRBD2, 6 bases. CDR3 length: 13 amino acids. The V end lost 2 bases, the J end lost 6 bases, and 11 bases lay between the germline ends. Germline values: CDR1 MNHNY, CDR2 SVGAGI (reference sequence). The CDR3 nucleotides are TGTGCCAGCAGTTACCAGGCGCGGGGCGAGCAGTACTTC. It translates to CASSYQARGEQYF.

The rearrangement joins TRBV9 to TRBJ1-2; D is possibly TRBD1 (5 bases). CDR3 length equals 14 residues. V was cut by 1 base and J by 6 bases, with 13 bases left in between. CDR1 and CDR2 (germline): SGDLS, YYNGEE. The CDR3 protein is CASSVRGGFDGYTF. As DNA, the CDR3 is TGTGCCAGCAGCGTACGGGGGGGGTTTGATGGCTACACCTTC.

This clone was counted only a few times. The CDR3 region has the DNA TGTGCCTGGAGGAAATCTAGCGGGGTCACAAATGAGCAGTTCTTC. This translates into CAWRKSSGVTNEQFF. J is TRBJ2-1 and V is TRBV30; TRBD2 aligns across 9 bases. V shed 3 bases and J 7 bases; nucleotides not matched to a gene: 10. The CDR3 extends over 15 amino acids. Germline CDR1 GTSNPN, CDR2 SVGIG (reference sequence).

The V gene is TRBV9, the J gene TRBJ2-2, with D possibly matching TRBD2 (6 bases). Germline V gene lookup returns CDR1 SGDLS and CDR2 YYNGEE. Trimming took 7 bases from V and 1 from J, leaving 8 bases between them. The CDR3 sequence is 13 residues long. CDR3: CASSGLNTGELFF. Written as DNA, the CDR3 is TGTGCCAGCTCGGGACTGAACACCGGGGAGCTGTTTTTT.

The chain uses TRBV5-1 and TRBJ2-5, with 12 bases lining up with TRBD2. Germline lookup yields CDR1 SGHRS and CDR2 YFSETQ. V lost 3 bases and J lost 1; bases outside the gene matches: 4. CDR3 length: 16 amino acids. The CDR3 loop reads CASSSGLAGSQETQYF. The DNA for the CDR3 is TGCGCCAGCAGCTCAGGACTAGCGGGGTCCCAAGAGACCCAGTACTTC.

The chain couples TRBV9 to TRBJ1-1; D may be TRBD1 (6 bases). This CDR3 is 15 amino acids long. V dropped 0 bases and J dropped 0 bases, with 9 bases sitting between them. CDR1 is SGDLS and CDR2 is YYNGEE in the germline V gene. CDR3 loop: CASSVDGQLNTEAFF. Written as DNA, the CDR3 is TGTGCCAGCAGCGTAGATGGACAGTTGAACACTGAAGCTTTCTTT. The full variable domain, completed using reference TRBV9 and TRBJ1-1, is DSGVTQTPKHLITATGQRVTLRCSPRSGDLSVYWYQQSLDQGLQFLIQYYNGEERAKGNILERFSAQQFPDLHSELNLSSLELGDSALYFCASSVDGQLNTEAFFGQGTRLTVV.